A single sample is the source of the 13 T cell receptor beta chains below, sequenced in a study of blood T cell repertoires in COVID-19. Assay: immunoSEQ multiplex PCR; the TCRdb copy retains only in-frame clones and omits some. The sample carries around 99,000 clones, 80% recorded once. The sample comprised peripheral blood. Receptors originate from a human donor in a cohort sampled during active or convalescent COVID-19.

The rearrangement uses TRBV11-3 and TRBJ1-1, with D possibly TRBD1 on 5 matching bases. Per germline, CDR1 SGHNT and CDR2 YENEEA. The V end was cut by 5 bases, the J end by 4 bases, with 14 bases between. The CDR3 has 14 residues. CDR3 DNA sequence: TGTGCCAGCAGCCCTAGCGGGGGGACCACTGAAGCTTTCTTT. This codes for CASSPSGGTTEAFF.

The rearrangement uses TRBV4-3 and TRBJ2-1; the match to TRBD2 covers 8 bases. The V and J ends lost 0 bases and 9 bases, in that order; junction bases with no gene match: 10. This CDR3 is built from 16 residues. In germline, CDR1 is LGHNA, CDR2 YSLEER. The CDR3: CASSQDGSGGSSEQFF. The CDR3 DNA reads TGCGCCAGCAGCCAAGATGGGTCGGGGGGGTCTAGTGAGCAGTTCTTC.

J is TRBJ2-7 and V is TRBV14, with TRBD2 matching over 8 bases. V trimming: 2 bases; J trimming: 2 bases; junction bases outside the gene matches: 5. The CDR3 spans 15 residues. Germline CDR1 SGHDN, CDR2 FVKESK. CDR3 in DNA: TGTGCCAGCAGCCAAATGACTAGCGCGACCTACGAGCAGTACTTC. It encodes CASSQMTSATYEQYF.

The gene calls are TRBV5-4 and TRBJ2-5; 7 bases fit TRBD1. The J segment lost 7 bases and the V segment lost 3 bases, leaving 3 bases of the junction unmatched. The germline CDR1 and CDR2 sequences are SGHNT and YYREEE (reference sequence). The CDR3 length is 12 residues. In DNA form, the CDR3 reads TGTGCCAGCAGCTACTCAGGGGGGACCCAGTACTTC. Amino acids: CASSYSGGTQYF.

This chain links TRBV6-5 with TRBJ1-2; D is possibly TRBD1 (5 bases). Germline CDR1 MNHEY, CDR2 SVGAGI. The CDR3 spans 14 residues. With 3 bases removed from V and 2 bases from J, the gap between germline ends came to 10 bases. The CDR3 sequence is CASSYRGGNYGYTF. As DNA, the CDR3 is TGTGCCAGCAGTTATCGCGGGGGAAACTATGGCTACACCTTC.

This clone was picked up one time. V usage is TRBV9 and J usage is TRBJ2-3; 12 bases agree with TRBD1. Per the germline V gene, CDR1 is SGDLS and CDR2 is YYNGEE. The CDR3 covers 17 residues. V trimming: 6 bases; J trimming: 4 bases; junction bases outside the gene matches: 12. The chain's CDR3 is CASTSRDRGRGADTQYF. The CDR3, as DNA: TGTGCCAGCACCTCCCGGGACAGGGGGCGAGGGGCAGATACGCAGTATTTT.

This clone was counted only a few times. This chain connects TRBV7-2 to TRBJ1-1; 9 positions agree with TRBD1. CDR3 length equals 13 residues. After removal of 3 bases from V and 9 bases from J, the junction contained 5 bases not matched to a gene. Germline V gives CDR1 SGHTA, CDR2 FQGNSA. The CDR3 loop reads CASSFGTGYQAFF. In DNA form, the CDR3 reads TGTGCCAGCAGCTTTGGGACAGGGTATCAAGCTTTCTTT.

The chain links TRBV6-2 or TRBV6-3 to TRBJ1-6; D is possibly TRBD1 (5 bases). The CDR3 contains 14 residues. V lost 2 bases to trimming and J lost 7 bases, with 9 bases between them. The V gene's germline CDR1 is MNHEY and CDR2 SVGEGT. CDR3 sequence: CASSYEDKNSPLHF. The CDR3 bases are TGTGCCAGCAGTTACGAGGACAAAAATTCACCCCTCCACTTT.

This clone has a single count. The CDR3 coding sequence is TGTGCCAGCAGCCATAAGTCCGGGGGAACTGAAGCTTTCTTT. Protein product: CASSHKSGGTEAFF. This chain links TRBV7-2 with TRBJ1-1; D is perhaps TRBD1 (5 bases). The V gene's germline CDR1 is SGHTA and CDR2 FQGNSA. Trimming left V 5 bases short and J 5 bases short, with 15 bases between. The CDR3 totals 14 residues.

This chain uses TRBV11-3 with TRBJ2-1, with D maybe TRBD2 (6 bases). This CDR3 has 12 amino acids. Trimming left V 4 bases short and J 9 bases short, with 10 bases between. CDR1 and CDR2 (germline): SGHNT, YENEEA. DNA of the CDR3: TGTGCCAGCAGCTCGGGACTTGGTGAGCAGTTCTTC. Amino acids: CASSSGLGEQFF.

The chain employs TRBV19 and TRBJ2-2; D gene ambiguous. The germline V gene encodes CDR1 LNHDA and CDR2 SQIVND (reference sequence). The V gene lost 6 bases and the J gene lost 5 bases, with 13 bases spanning the gap. The CDR3 is 14 residues long. The CDR3 DNA reads TGTGCCAGTAGGAATGGCGGCAGTACCGGGGAGCTGTTTTTT. This encodes CASRNGGSTGELFF.

The genes are TRBV19 and TRBJ2-2, with TRBD1 identical over 7 bases. J was trimmed by 4 bases and V by 7 bases; bases with no gene match: 6. CDR1 is LNHDA and CDR2 is SQIVND in the germline V gene (reference sequence). The CDR3 covers 14 residues. In DNA, the CDR3 is TGTGCCAGTAACCGACAGGGCATCACCGGGGAGCTGTTTTTT. Protein product: CASNRQGITGELFF.

This rearrangement joins TRBV2 to TRBJ2-7; 11 bases are a match to TRBD2. With 7 bases clipped from V and 2 bases from J, the junction kept 4 bases outside the gene matches. The CDR3 length is 14 residues. Germline assignment: CDR1 SNHLY and CDR2 FYNNEI. CDR3 coding DNA: TGTGCCAGCATGAGACTAGCGGGACCCTACGAGCAGTACTTC. Protein: CASMRLAGPYEQYF. The full variable domain, its missing parts supplied by reference TRBV2 and TRBJ2-7, is EPEVTQTPSHQVTQMGQEVILRCVPISNHLYFYWYRQILGQKVEFLVSFYNNEISEKSEIFDDQFSVERPDGSNFTLKIRSTKLEDSAMYFCASMRLAGPYEQYFGPGTRLTVT.